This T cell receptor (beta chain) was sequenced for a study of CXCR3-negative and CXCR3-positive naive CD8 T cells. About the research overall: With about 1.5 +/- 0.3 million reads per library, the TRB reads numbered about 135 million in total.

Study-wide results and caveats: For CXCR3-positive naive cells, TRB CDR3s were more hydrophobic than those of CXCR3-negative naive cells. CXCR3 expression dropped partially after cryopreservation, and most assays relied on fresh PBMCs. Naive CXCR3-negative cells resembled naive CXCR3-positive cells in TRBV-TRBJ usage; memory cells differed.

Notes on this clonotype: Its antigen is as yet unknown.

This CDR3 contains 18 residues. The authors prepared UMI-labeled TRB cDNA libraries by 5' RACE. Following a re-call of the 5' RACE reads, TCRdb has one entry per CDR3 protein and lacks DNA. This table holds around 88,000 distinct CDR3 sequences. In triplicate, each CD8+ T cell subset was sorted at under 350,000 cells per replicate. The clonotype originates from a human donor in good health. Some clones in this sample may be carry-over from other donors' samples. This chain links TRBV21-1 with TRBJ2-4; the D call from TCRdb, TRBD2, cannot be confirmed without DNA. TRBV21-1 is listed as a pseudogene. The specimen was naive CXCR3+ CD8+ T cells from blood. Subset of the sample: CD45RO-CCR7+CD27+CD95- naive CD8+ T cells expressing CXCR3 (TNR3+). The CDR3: CASSKEDKRDTYKNIQYF.